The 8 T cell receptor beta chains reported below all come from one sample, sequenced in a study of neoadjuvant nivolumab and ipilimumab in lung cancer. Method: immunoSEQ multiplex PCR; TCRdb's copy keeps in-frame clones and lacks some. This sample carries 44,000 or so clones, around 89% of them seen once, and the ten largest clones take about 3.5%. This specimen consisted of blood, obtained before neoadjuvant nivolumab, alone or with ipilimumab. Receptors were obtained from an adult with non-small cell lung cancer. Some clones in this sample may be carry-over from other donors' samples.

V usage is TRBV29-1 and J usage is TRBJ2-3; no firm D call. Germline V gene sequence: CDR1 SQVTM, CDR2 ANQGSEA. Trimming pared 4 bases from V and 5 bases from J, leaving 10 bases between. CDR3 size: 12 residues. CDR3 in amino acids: CSVVGWGDTQYF. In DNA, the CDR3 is TGCAGCGTTGTTGGTTGGGGAGATACGCAGTATTTT.

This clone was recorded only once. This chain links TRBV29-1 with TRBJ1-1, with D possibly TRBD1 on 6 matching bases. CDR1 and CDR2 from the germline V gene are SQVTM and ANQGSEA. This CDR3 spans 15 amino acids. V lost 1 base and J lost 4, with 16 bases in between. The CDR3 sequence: CSVEARAGAGTEAFF. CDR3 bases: TGCAGCGTTGAAGCCCGAGCAGGGGCCGGCACTGAAGCTTTCTTT.

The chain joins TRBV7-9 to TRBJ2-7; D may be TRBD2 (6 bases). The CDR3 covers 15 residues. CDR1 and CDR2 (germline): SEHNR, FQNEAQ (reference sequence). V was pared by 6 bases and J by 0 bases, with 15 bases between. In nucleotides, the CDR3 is TGTGCCAGCAGTCCCCCGGCGGGAAGCTCCTACGAGCAGTACTTC. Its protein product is CASSPPAGSSYEQYF. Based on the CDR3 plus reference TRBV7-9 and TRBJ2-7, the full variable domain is DTGVSQNPRHKITKRGQNVTFRCDPISEHNRLYWYRQTLGQGPEFLTYFQNEAQLEKSRLLSDRFSAERPKGSFSTLEIQRTEQGDSAMYLCASSPPAGSSYEQYFGPGTRLTVT.

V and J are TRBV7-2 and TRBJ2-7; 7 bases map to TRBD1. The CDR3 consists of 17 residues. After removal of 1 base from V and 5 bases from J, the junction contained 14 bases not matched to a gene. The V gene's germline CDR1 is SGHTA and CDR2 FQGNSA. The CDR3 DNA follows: TGTGCCAGCAGCTTAGACCCCGCCCCCGGGACAGCTCACGAGCAGTACTTC. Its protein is CASSLDPAPGTAHEQYF.

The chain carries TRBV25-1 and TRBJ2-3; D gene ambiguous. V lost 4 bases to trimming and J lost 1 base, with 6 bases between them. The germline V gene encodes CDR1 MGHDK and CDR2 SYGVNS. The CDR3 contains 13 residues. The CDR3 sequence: CASSASGTDTQYF. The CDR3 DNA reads TGTGCCAGCAGTGCGAGCGGCACAGATACGCAGTATTTT.

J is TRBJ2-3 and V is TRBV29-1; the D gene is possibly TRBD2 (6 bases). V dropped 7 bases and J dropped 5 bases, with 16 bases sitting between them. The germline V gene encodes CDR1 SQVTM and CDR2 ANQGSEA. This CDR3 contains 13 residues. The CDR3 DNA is TGCAGCGCCCGGGACTTAGAGGGAGATACGCAGTATTTT. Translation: CSARDLEGDTQYF.

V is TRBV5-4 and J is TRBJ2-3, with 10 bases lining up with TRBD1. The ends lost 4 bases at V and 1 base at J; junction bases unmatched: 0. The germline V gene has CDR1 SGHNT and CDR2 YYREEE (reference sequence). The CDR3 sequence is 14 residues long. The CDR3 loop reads CASSDRGRTDTQYF. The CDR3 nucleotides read TGTGCCAGCAGCGACAGGGGGCGCACAGATACGCAGTATTTT.

CDR3 loop: CASTEDSIYEQYF. In DNA form, the CDR3 reads TGTGCCAGCACCGAGGACAGCATCTACGAGCAGTACTTC. The chain employs TRBV6-1 and TRBJ2-7; D may be TRBD1 (6 bases). The CDR3 has 13 residues. Trimming stripped 7 bases from V and 3 bases from J, with 13 bases between. The germline V gene encodes CDR1 MNHNS and CDR2 SASEGT.